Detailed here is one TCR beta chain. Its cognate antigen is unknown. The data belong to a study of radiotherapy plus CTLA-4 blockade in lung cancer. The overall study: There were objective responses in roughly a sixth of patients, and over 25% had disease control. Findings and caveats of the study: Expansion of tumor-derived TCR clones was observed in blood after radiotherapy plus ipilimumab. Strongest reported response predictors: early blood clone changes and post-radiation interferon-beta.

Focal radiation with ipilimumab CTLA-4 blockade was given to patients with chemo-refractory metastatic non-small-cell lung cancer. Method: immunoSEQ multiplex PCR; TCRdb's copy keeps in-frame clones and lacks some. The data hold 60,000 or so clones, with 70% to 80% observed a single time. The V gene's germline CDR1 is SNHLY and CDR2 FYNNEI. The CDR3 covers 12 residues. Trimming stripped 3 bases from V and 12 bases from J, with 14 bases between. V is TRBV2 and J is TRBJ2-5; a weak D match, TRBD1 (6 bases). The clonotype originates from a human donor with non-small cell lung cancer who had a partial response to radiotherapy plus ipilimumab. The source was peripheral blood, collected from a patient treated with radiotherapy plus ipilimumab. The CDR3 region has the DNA TGTGCCAGCAGTGACAGGGGCCCTAAAAAGTACTTC. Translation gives CASSDRGPKKYF.